This T cell receptor (beta chain) was found in a study of T cell responses to AZD1222 COVID-19 vaccine. Overall study results and limits: Close to half of all spike-specific TCRs reportedly target regions of the variants that are unmutated. Donors skewed white British and female; clonal diversity was possibly underestimated. After two AZD1222 doses, spike-specific TCR breadth and depth rose versus day 0.

With 4 bases clipped from V and 3 bases from J, the junction kept 6 bases outside the gene matches. The CDR3 totals 15 residues. CDR1 KGHSH and CDR2 LQKENI come from the germline V gene. Concerning this clone: The antigen remains unidentified.

Sequencing was performed with immunoSEQ multiplex PCR; in TCRdb, only in-frame clones are kept and a portion is missing. The table includes about 140,000 clones, 90% to 95% detected once. The J gene is TRBJ1-5, the V gene TRBV18; 7 bases align to TRBD1. This receptor was identified in an adult who had recovered from COVID-19. Sample: peripheral blood, taken after recovery from COVID-19. The CDR3 region has the DNA TGTGCCAGCTCACTCCGACAGGGACCCAATCAGCCCCAGCATTTT. This encodes CASSLRQGPNQPQHF.